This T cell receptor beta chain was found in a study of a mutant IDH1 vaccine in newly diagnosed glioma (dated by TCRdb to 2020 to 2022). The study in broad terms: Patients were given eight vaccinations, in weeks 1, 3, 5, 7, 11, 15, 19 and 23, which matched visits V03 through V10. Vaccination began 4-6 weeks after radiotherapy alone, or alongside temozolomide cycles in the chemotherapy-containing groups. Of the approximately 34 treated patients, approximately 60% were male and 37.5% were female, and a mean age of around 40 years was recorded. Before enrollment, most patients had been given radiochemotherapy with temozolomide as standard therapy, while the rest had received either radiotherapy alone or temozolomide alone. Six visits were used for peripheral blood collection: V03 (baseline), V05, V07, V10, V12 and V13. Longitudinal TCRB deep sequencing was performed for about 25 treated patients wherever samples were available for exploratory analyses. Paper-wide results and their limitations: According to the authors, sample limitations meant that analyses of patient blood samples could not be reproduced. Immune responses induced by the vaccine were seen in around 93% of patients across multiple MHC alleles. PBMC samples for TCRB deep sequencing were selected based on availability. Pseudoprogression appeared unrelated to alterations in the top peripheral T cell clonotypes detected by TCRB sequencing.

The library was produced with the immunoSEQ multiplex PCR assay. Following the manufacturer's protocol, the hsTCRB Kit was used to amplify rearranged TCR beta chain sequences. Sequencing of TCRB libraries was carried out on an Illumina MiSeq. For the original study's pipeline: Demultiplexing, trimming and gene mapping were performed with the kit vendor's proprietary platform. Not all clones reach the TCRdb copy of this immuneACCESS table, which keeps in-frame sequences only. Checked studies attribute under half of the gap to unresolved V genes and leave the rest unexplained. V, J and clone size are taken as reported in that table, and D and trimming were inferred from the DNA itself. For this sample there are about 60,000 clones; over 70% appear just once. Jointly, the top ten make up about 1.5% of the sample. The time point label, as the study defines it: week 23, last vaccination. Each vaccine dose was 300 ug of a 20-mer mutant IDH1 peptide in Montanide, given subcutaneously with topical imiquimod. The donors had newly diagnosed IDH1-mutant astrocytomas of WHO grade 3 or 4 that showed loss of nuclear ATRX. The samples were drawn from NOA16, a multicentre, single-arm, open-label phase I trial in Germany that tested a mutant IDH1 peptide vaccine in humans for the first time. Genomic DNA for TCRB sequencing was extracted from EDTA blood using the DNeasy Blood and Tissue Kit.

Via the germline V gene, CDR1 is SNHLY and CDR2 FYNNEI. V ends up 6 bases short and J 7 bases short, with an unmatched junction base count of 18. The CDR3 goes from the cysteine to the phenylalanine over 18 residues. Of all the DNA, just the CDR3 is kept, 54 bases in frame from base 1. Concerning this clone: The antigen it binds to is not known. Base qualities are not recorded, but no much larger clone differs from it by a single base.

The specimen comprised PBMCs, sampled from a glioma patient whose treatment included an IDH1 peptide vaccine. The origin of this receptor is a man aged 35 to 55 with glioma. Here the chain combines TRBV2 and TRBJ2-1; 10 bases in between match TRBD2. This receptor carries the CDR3 CASRWPTQAGGSLNEQFF. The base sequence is TGTGCCAGCAGGTGGCCCACCCAAGCGGGAGGGTCCCTGAATGAGCAGTTCTTC.